Included here is one TCR beta chain sequence, with context. Its cognate antigen has yet to be identified. No qualities accompany the bases; no much larger clone lies one base away. The data were obtained in a study of OX40 agonist ivuxolimab in advanced cancers. Study-wide context: Ivuxolimab was an agonistic, fully human IgG2 monoclonal antibody directed against OX40 (CD134), a costimulatory receptor. Intravenous ivuxolimab was administered to patients every 2 weeks at six dose levels: 0.01, 0.1, 0.3, 1.5, 3 and 10 mg/kg. Of the approximately 54 dose-escalation patients, hepatocellular carcinoma was present in around 19, melanoma in around 15, renal cell carcinoma in 9 and head and neck cancer in 9. The dose-escalation cohort was roughly 80% male with a mean age of about 60 years, ranging from roughly 20 to 80. Prior anti-PD-1, anti-PD-L1 or anti-CTLA-4 therapy was permitted, and about two fifths of dose-escalation patients had received checkpoint inhibitors. Partial responses occurred in three dose-escalation patients: two with cutaneous melanoma and one with hepatocellular carcinoma. The point of sequencing TCRbeta in the periphery was to test whether ivuxolimab changed TCR sequence diversity and drove clonal T-cell expansion. The paper reports the monotherapy dose-escalation portion (N of about 52 patients) of the phase I ivuxolimab trial.

Genomic DNA was extracted from sorted cells for sequencing of the TCRbeta CDR3 region. TCRbeta CDR3 regions were sequenced using the immunoSEQ Assay. TCRdb retrieved this table from immuneACCESS and kept in-frame rearrangements only. Not all clones are present; in checked studies, unresolved V genes account for under half, and no reason is known for the remainder. This sample has 55,000 to 90,000 clones in its table, and around 83% of those were observed once. The ten largest clones add up to approximately 0.38% of the sample. Broader findings and caveats from the paper: Low levels of normalized T-cell clonal expansion were also seen in some patients who did not respond. At doses from 0.1 to 3.0 mg/kg, clonal expansion was seen in both CD4+ and CD8+ blood T cells between baseline and week 6. The antigen specificity of the clonally expanded peripheral T cells was not determined. In the 0.1-3.0 mg/kg groups, partial responders were among the patients with the lowest normalized peripheral clonal expansion, particularly in CD8+ T cells. After ivuxolimab, more expanded clones were found on average in CD8+ T cells than in CD4+ T cells.

The trial excluded patients who had a history of autoimmune disease or who were on systemic immunosuppression. Peripheral blood for TCR sequencing was drawn from every dose cohort at baseline, at cycle 4 day 1 and at cycle 7 day 1. The samples were drawn from a first-in-human, open-label, multicenter phase I dose-escalation trial of ivuxolimab. The trial enrolled adults with locally advanced or metastatic head and neck squamous cell, hepatocellular, melanoma or renal cell carcinoma. CD4+ and CD8+ T cells were sorted separately from peripheral blood before TCR sequencing. From its cysteine to its phenylalanine, the CDR3 spans 13 amino acids. The CDR3 DNA has 39 bases and is translated from base 1. CDR1 and CDR2 were assigned from the germline V gene as SGHTA and FQGNSA. A distance of 10 bases separates the germline ends of V and J, which lose 6 bases and 2 bases respectively.

The source was CD4+ or CD8+ T cells sorted from blood, collected in a trial of the OX40 agonist ivuxolimab. The chain is encoded by TRBV7-2 joined to TRBJ1-1; the D gene remains uncertain. The origin of this receptor is an adult with an advanced solid tumor such as melanoma, head and neck, liver or kidney cancer. The DNA sequence reads TGTGCCAGCAGAATAAGGGTTAACACTGAAGCTTTCTTT. This codes for CASRIRVNTEAFF.